This TCR beta chain originates from a study of T cell responses to AZD1222 COVID-19 vaccine. V shed 4 bases and J shed 4 bases, with 19 bases lying between them. The CDR3 extends over 16 amino acids. Germline CDR1 reads LGHDT; CDR2 reads YNNKEL (reference sequence). Profiled with immunoSEQ multiplex PCR; TCRdb holds only in-frame clones, not every one. Among 120,000 to 150,000 clones listed, roughly 88% were seen once. This clonotype was sampled from an adult in good health. The sequencing used peripheral blood, collected on day 0 of AZD1222 vaccination. J is TRBJ1-2 and V is TRBV3-1 (or the pseudogene TRBV3-2); tentative D call: TRBD1 (6 bases). CDR3 sequence: CASSPKSGGAGYGYTF. DNA for the CDR3: TGTGCCAGCAGCCCCAAGAGCGGGGGGGCAGGCTATGGCTACACCTTC.